The clone carrying this TCR beta chain was seen ten or more times. Amplified TCR beta CDR3 regions came from RNA transcripts. Primed by the HTBI set, a first-round RT-PCR was run on the TCR CDR3. TCRdb reanalysed the multiplex PCR reads using MiXCR and keeps one entry per CDR3 protein. The sample lists roughly 99,000 distinct CDR3 sequences; roughly 15% were seen once. Germline V gene sequence: CDR1 SGHAT, CDR2 FQNNGV. CDR3 length equals 18 residues. V was pared by 1 base and J by 1 base, with 13 bases of the junction left unmatched. The data belong to a study of T cells in Graves' hyperthyroidism and ophthalmopathy.

The TCR comes from a woman in her 50s with Graves' hyperthyroidism. The chain uses TRBV11-2 and TRBJ2-7, with 7 bases identical to TRBD2. Specimen: blood. CDR3 in DNA: TGTGCCAGCAGCTTAGTCAAATTATTATCGGGGGGTTCCTACGAGCAGTACTTC. Translation gives CASSLVKLLSGGSYEQYF.